These T cell receptor beta chains were read from a single sample in a study of blood T cell repertoires in COVID-19. Data came from immunoSEQ multiplex PCR; TCRdb stores just in-frame clones and leaves some out. This sample yields approximately 80,000 clones, of which more than 60% are seen a single time; about 10% belongs to the top ten. The specimen was peripheral blood. Receptors originate from a human donor in a cohort sampled during active COVID-19. CDR3s include the opening cysteine and the closing phenylalanine or tryptophan. D genes are given only for firm matches. Clone size, where shown, is once, few, many, or a class for clones that have expanded.

clone size	D gene	V gene	J gene	CDR3 length	CDR3 protein	CDR3 DNA
NA	NA	TRBV9	TRBJ1-2	13	CASSVSLNYGYTF	TGTGCCAGCAGCGTAAGTCTAAACTATGGCTACACCTTC
NA	TRBD1	TRBV10-1	TRBJ1-4	16	CASSPGLQGASEKLFF	TGCGCCAGCAGCCCCGGGTTACAGGGGGCCTCTGAAAAACTGTTTTTT
once	TRBD1	TRBV10-3	TRBJ2-7	17	CATMEGGPGQGIHEQYF	TGTGCCACGATGGAGGGGGGCCCGGGACAGGGAATCCACGAGCAGTACTTC
NA	TRBD1	TRBV2	TRBJ2-7	14	CASKAGQGSYEQYF	TGTGCCAGCAAGGCGGGACAGGGGTCCTACGAGCAGTACTTC
NA	TRBD1	TRBV2	TRBJ2-7	14	CASSPGTGLYEQYF	TGTGCCAGCAGTCCCGGGACAGGGTTGTACGAGCAGTACTTC
NA	TRBD1	TRBV7-9	TRBJ2-7	14	CASSRDRARDEQYF	TGTGCCAGCAGCCGGGACAGGGCGAGGGACGAGCAGTACTTC
few	TRBD1	TRBV6-6	TRBJ2-7	16	CATLDRGGGWSYEQYF	TGTGCCACCCTGGACAGGGGTGGAGGATGGTCCTACGAGCAGTACTTC
NA	TRBD2	TRBV11-2	TRBJ2-5	13	CASSLTSSETQYF	TGTGCCAGCAGCTTGACTAGCTCGGAGACCCAGTACTTC
NA	TRBD2	TRBV5-1	TRBJ2-1	13	CASTIFGGNEQFF	TGCGCCAGCACCATTTTCGGGGGGAATGAGCAGTTCTTC
few	NA	TRBV6-5	TRBJ1-1	11	CASSSVNRAFF	TGTGCCAGCAGTTCCGTTAATCGGGCTTTCTTT
NA	NA	TRBV3-1/TRBV3-2	TRBJ2-3	16	CASSPYRELVPDTQYF	TGTGCCAGCAGCCCCTACCGGGAGCTCGTCCCAGATACGCAGTATTTT
NA	TRBD1	TRBV7-9	TRBJ1-2	17	CASSFPGQGSPPYGYTF	TGTGCCAGCAGCTTCCCGGGACAGGGCTCCCCCCCCTATGGCTACACCTTC
many	NA	TRBV21-1	TRBJ1-2	14	CASSTRQGKGGYTF	TGTGCCAGCAGTACCCGACAGGGGAAAGGTGGCTACACCTTC
few	TRBD1	TRBV5-1	TRBJ1-6	15	CASSRDRGKQSPLHF	TGCGCCAGCAGTCGGGACAGGGGGAAGCAATCACCCCTCCACTTT
NA	NA	TRBV7-3	TRBJ1-1	13	CASSLLWNTEAFF	TGTGCCAGCAGCTTACTCTGGAACACTGAAGCTTTCTTT